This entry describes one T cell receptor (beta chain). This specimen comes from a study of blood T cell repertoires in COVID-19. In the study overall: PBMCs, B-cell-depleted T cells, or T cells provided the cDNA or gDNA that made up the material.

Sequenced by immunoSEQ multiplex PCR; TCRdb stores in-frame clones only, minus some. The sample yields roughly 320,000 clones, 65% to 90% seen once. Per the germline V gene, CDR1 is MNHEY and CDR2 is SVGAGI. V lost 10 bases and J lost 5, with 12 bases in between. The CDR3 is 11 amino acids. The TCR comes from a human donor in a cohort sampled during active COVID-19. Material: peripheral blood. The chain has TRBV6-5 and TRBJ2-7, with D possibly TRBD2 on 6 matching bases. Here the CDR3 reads CATLGGNEQYF. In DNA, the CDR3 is TGTGCCACCCTTGGGGGGAACGAGCAGTACTTC.